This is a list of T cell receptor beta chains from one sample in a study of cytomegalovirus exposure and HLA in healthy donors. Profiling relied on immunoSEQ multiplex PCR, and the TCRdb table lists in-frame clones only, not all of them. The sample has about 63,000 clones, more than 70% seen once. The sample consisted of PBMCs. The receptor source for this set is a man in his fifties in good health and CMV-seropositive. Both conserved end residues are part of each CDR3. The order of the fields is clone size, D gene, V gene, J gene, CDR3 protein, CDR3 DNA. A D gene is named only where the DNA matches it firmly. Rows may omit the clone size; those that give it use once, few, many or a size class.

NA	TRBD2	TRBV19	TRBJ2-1	CASSSLAGVHNEQFF	TGTGCCAGTAGCTCACTAGCGGGAGTCCACAATGAGCAGTTCTTC
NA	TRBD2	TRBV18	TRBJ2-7	CASSLADSSYEQYF	TGTGCCAGCTCTCTAGCGGATAGCTCCTACGAGCAGTACTTC
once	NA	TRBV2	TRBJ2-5	CASSEQGTETQYF	TGTGCCAGCAGTGAGCAGGGGACGGAGACCCAGTACTTC
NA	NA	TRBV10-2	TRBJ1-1	CASRRHSEGTEAFF	TGCGCCAGCAGACGCCACAGTGAGGGCACTGAAGCTTTCTTT
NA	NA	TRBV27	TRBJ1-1	CASSLAGSTEAFF	TGTGCCAGCAGTTTGGCCGGGAGCACTGAAGCTTTCTTT
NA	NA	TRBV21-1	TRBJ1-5	CASSPKDRECQPQHF	TGTGCCAGCAGCCCTAAGGACAGGGAATGTCAGCCCCAGCATTTT
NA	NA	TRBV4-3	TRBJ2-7	CASSQDALGGEQYF	TGCGCCAGCAGCCAAGATGCCCTCGGCGGCGAGCAGTACTTC
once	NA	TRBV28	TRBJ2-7	CASRSGLSSYEQYF	TGTGCCAGCAGATCGGGACTGAGCTCCTACGAGCAGTACTTC
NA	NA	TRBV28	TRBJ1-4	CASSLDSGAINEKLFF	TGTGCCAGCAGTTTGGATTCAGGGGCGATTAATGAAAAACTGTTTTTT
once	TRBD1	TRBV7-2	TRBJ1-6	CASSPLEQGRLPLHF	TGTGCCAGCAGCCCGCTGGAACAGGGGAGGTTGCCCCTCCACTTT
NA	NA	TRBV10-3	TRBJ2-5	CAISASGETQYF	TGTGCCATCAGTGCTTCAGGGGAGACCCAGTACTTC
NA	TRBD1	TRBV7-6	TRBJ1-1	CASSSSGTGGGNTEAFF	TGTGCCAGCAGCTCATCCGGGACAGGGGGGGGGAACACTGAAGCTTTCTTT
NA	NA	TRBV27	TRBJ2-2	CASKRVQNTGELFF	TGTGCCAGCAAGAGGGTCCAGAACACCGGGGAGCTGTTTTTT
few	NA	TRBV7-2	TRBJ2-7	CASSLEGVMSAQRYEQYF	TGTGCCAGCAGCTTAGAGGGGGTCATGTCTGCGCAACGCTACGAGCAGTACTTC
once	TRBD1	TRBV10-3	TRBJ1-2	CAISKGATDGYTF	TGTGCCATCAGTAAGGGGGCAACTGATGGCTACACCTTC
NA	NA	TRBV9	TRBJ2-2	CASSVVGGAPGELFF	TGTGCCAGCAGCGTAGTTGGGGGGGCGCCCGGGGAGCTGTTTTTT
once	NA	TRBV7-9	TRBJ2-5	CASSLRWGREETQYF	TGTGCCAGCAGCTTACGGTGGGGCAGGGAAGAGACCCAGTACTTC
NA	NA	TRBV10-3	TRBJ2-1	CAINGGGGLGNEQFF	TGTGCCATCAATGGGGGCGGCGGCCTGGGGAATGAGCAGTTCTTC
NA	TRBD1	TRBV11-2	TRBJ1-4	CASSFGDRVGEKLFF	TGTGCCAGCAGCTTTGGTGACAGGGTTGGGGAAAAACTGTTTTTT
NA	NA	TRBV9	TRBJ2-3	CASSVDREGDTQYF	TGTGCCAGCAGCGTAGACAGGGAGGGAGATACGCAGTATTTT
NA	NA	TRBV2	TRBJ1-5	CASSENRGISQPQHF	TGTGCCAGCAGTGAGAATAGGGGAATAAGTCAGCCCCAGCATTTT